This TCR beta chain was profiled in a study of T-cell reconstitution after alpha-beta-depleted transplantation in children. Overall study results and limits: From surviving recipient T cells and thymic progenitors came the high day-60 TCRbeta diversity observed in some patients. Newly produced T cells mostly accounted for T-cell counts and diversity one year post-transplant. Expanded clones from the graft, numbering several hundred, reportedly supplied alpha-beta T cells about two months after transplant.

The CDR3 has 13 amino acids. The germline V and J ends were trimmed by 3 bases and 3 bases, with 9 bases remaining between them. Germline V gene sequence: CDR1 SGDLS, CDR2 YYNGEE. As it was prepared, the TCRbeta library received unique molecular identifiers. TCRdb used MiXCR to reprocess the PCR reads, holding one entry per CDR3 protein. Of about 830,000 distinct CDR3 sequences in the sample, roughly 15% were seen once. This clonotype was seen only a few times. Its target is unknown. Source: PBMCs, mostly from graft donor cells, taken 360 days after TCRalphabeta/CD19-depleted stem cell transplant. The chain has TRBV9 and TRBJ2-5; D may match TRBD1 or TRBD2 (5 bases each). The clonotype comes from a male patient younger than 18 who had a stem cell transplant for acute lymphoblastic leukemia, so the T cells may come from the graft donor. Here the CDR3 reads CASSAGTEETQYF. DNA of the CDR3: TGTGCCAGCAGCGCCGGGACGGAAGAGACCCAGTACTTC.